This record looks at one T cell receptor (beta chain) sequence and its context. Its target is unknown. Within the sample, other DNA sequences also encode this same CDR3. Isolation of CD4+ naive, central memory, regulatory and stem cell-like memory cells was achieved by sorting via CD45RO/CCR7/CD25/CD127/CD95/CD27. Populations isolated by sorting all had purity greater than 95%. Germline CDR1 and CDR2: SGDLS and YYNGEE. V lost 2 bases and J 0 bases, leaving 9 bases between the germline ends. The CDR3 loop spans 15 amino acids. The data were obtained in a study of beta chain features in type 1 diabetes. Expressed TCRB transcripts were sequenced because the isolated RNA had all been reverse transcribed beforehand. Libraries were prepared by immunoSEQ multiplex PCR; TCRdb keeps only in-frame clonotypes and omits some of them. The sample gives approximately 380,000 clones, around 16% of which show up once; roughly 0.019% is in the top ten.

Study results and limitations: Naive, central memory and regulatory TCRB repertoires appeared more similar among patients than healthy donors. For TCRB rearrangement, an influence of HLA type remained unresolved here.

The chain couples TRBV9 to TRBJ2-1, with D perhaps matching TRBD1 (5 bases). The sample consisted of naive CD4+ T cells from blood. This receptor was obtained from a woman between 18 and 29 years old in good health. CDR3 in amino acids: CASSVTGSSYNEQFF. CDR3 nucleotide sequence: TGTGCCAGCAGCGTCACAGGCAGCTCCTACAATGAGCAGTTCTTC.